One and the same sample provided the 20 T cell receptor beta chains below, sequenced in a study of blood T cells in healthy people across ages. The authors ran a second PCR of about 7 to 11 cycles using a sample-barcoded 5' primer and a J-beta primer mix. TCRdb passed the 5' RACE reads through MiXCR, listing each CDR3 protein once. Of 1.5 million or so distinct CDR3 sequences listed, approximately 43% were seen once; the top ten hold about 3.8%. What was sequenced was blood. The receptors come from a woman under 30 in good health.

The chain is built from TRBV5-1 and TRBJ1-6, with D unresolved. The CDR3 has 16 residues. From germline, CDR1 is SGHRS and CDR2 YFSETQ. The V end lost 0 bases, the J end lost 7 bases, and 14 bases lay between the germline ends. CDR3 nucleotides: TGCGCCAGCAGCTTGGATCGGACTCTCTGGAATTCACCCCTCCACTTT. Its protein is CASSLDRTLWNSPLHF.

V and J are TRBV2 and TRBJ1-1, with D tentatively TRBD1 (5 bases). The CDR3 sequence is 14 residues long. Per germline, CDR1 SNHLY and CDR2 FYNNEI. V was clipped by 6 bases and J by 1 base, with 12 bases between them. The CDR3 spells CASSKRGGNTEAFF. The CDR3 nucleotides read TGTGCCAGCAGCAAGAGGGGCGGGAACACTGAAGCTTTCTTT.

This clonotype was recorded a few times. This chain connects TRBV9 to TRBJ2-1; D unresolved. The V end was cut by 0 bases, the J end by 0 bases, with 10 bases between. This CDR3 contains 16 residues. Germline assignment: CDR1 SGDLS and CDR2 YYNGEE. The CDR3 spells CASSVGLSSSYNEQFF. Here the CDR3 DNA reads TGTGCCAGCAGCGTAGGACTCTCTTCCTCCTACAATGAGCAGTTCTTC.

This rearrangement joins TRBV10-3 to TRBJ2-5; TRBD1 aligns across 7 bases. Germline trimming cut 0 bases from V and 2 bases from J; bases unmatched to any gene: 3. CDR3 length equals 15 residues. Per the germline V gene, CDR1 is ENHRY and CDR2 is SYGVKD. CDR3 sequence: CAISESGQPQETQYF. CDR3 in DNA: TGTGCCATCAGTGAGTCGGGACAGCCACAAGAGACCCAGTACTTC.

The rearrangement joins TRBV18 to TRBJ2-1; weak D call: TRBD2 (6 bases). CDR1 and CDR2 from the germline V gene are KGHSH and LQKENI. Trimming took 5 bases from V and 5 from J, leaving 10 bases between them. The CDR3 runs 13 residues. The CDR3 DNA sequence: TGTGCCAGCTCAACGGGGGTTGACAATGAGCAGTTCTTC. Protein: CASSTGVDNEQFF. Full variable domain (outside the CDR3, taken from reference TRBV18 and TRBJ2-1): NAGVMQNPRHLVRRRGQEARLRCSPMKGHSHVYWYRQLPEEGLKFMVYLQKENIIDESGMPKERFSAEFPKEGPSILRIQQVVRGDSAAYFCASSTGVDNEQFFGPGTRLTVL.

This clonotype occurred a few times. The J gene is TRBJ1-4, the V gene TRBV6-1; D uncertain. With 1 base removed from V and 7 bases from J, the gap between germline ends came to 13 bases. Per the germline V gene, CDR1 is MNHNS and CDR2 is SASEGT. The CDR3 runs to 15 residues. The CDR3 DNA reads as TGTGCCAGCAGTGAAGTCGGGTCAGGTAGTGAAAAACTGTTTTTT. This codes for CASSEVGSGSEKLFF.

This rearrangement joins TRBV7-2 to TRBJ2-3, with D uncertain. From germline, CDR1 is SGHTA and CDR2 FQGNSA. The CDR3 is 17 amino acids. The V gene lost 1 base and the J gene lost 0 bases, with 14 bases spanning the gap. The CDR3 DNA sequence: TGTGCCAGCAGCTTAGTACGGCTAGGGTTGAGCACAGATACGCAGTATTTT. The encoded protein is CASSLVRLGLSTDTQYF.

This clonotype appeared a few times. The chain is built from TRBV12-3 or TRBV12-4 and TRBJ1-2, with 8 bases fitting TRBD1. J lost 4 bases, V lost 6 bases, and 13 bases had no gene match. The CDR3 loop spans 16 amino acids. In DNA, the CDR3 is TGTGCCAGCAGGCCTCGTGGACAGGGAGATGGCTATGGCTACACCTTC. Protein: CASRPRGQGDGYGYTF.

This clonotype occurred a few times. The chain links TRBV7-2 to TRBJ2-1; 7 bases are shared with TRBD1. This CDR3 spans 16 amino acids. The germline V gene has CDR1 SGHTA and CDR2 FQGNSA. Trimming cost V 5 bases and J 0 bases; bases outside gene matches: 7. The CDR3 loop is CASSRPRDSSYNEQFF. CDR3 DNA sequence: TGTGCCAGCAGCCGACCCCGGGACAGCTCCTACAATGAGCAGTTCTTC.

This clonotype has just a few counts. The chain uses TRBV12-3 or TRBV12-4 and TRBJ2-3, with D maybe TRBD2 (6 bases). V gave up 5 bases and J gave up 4 bases, with 22 bases separating them. CDR3 length: 17 residues. The CDR3 DNA is TGTGCCAGCAGTCACCTCGAGCGGGCCGTCCTAGCAGATACGCAGTATTTT. It specifies CASSHLERAVLADTQYF.

This clonotype was detected many times. The chain is built from TRBV2 and TRBJ2-3; no firm D call. V was clipped by 1 base and J by 0 bases, with 2 bases between them. The CDR3 runs 13 residues. Germline values: CDR1 SNHLY, CDR2 FYNNEI. This chain's CDR3 is CASSEGSTDTQYF. CDR3 sequence (DNA): TGTGCCAGCAGTGAAGGCAGCACAGATACGCAGTATTTT.

This clonotype was counted between two and nine times. The V and J genes are TRBV6-1 and TRBJ2-4, with a tentative D call TRBD1 (6 bases). Judging by the DNA end, TRBJ2-7 fits better; the J call may be wrong. There are 11 residues in the CDR3. In germline, CDR1 is MNHNS, CDR2 SASEGT. This chain's CDR3 is CASTGMGEQYF. In DNA form, the CDR3 reads TGTGCCAGTACAGGGATGGGCGAGCAGTACTTC.

The chain carries TRBV7-9 and TRBJ2-7; 7 bases agree with TRBD1. Trimming at V came to 8 bases and at J to 3 bases, leaving 7 bases not matched to a gene. Germline CDR1 is SEHNR and CDR2 is FQNEAQ (reference sequence). CDR3 length: 13 residues. DNA of the CDR3: TGTGCCAGCCTTGTTACAGGGGACTACGAGCAGTACTTC. It is translated as CASLVTGDYEQYF.

V usage is TRBV12-3 or TRBV12-4 and J usage is TRBJ2-7; no definite D call. The J call may not be correct, given that the DNA end is closer to TRBJ2-4. The CDR3 has 16 residues. DNA of the CDR3: TGTGCCAGCAGTTTAGCGGGTCGTCTCGGCAAAAACATTCAGTACTTC. Its translation: CASSLAGRLGKNIQYF.

The chain joins TRBV6-2 or TRBV6-3 to TRBJ2-6; no definite D call. The V end was cut by 0 bases, the J end by 0 bases, with 9 bases between. The CDR3 loop spans 17 amino acids. From germline, CDR1 is MNHEY and CDR2 SVGEGT. In DNA, the CDR3 is TGTGCCAGCAGTTACTCGGTTAGAGGCTCTGGGGCCAACGTCCTGACTTTC. Its protein is CASSYSVRGSGANVLTF.

V and J are TRBV7-9 and TRBJ2-7; D is perhaps TRBD1 (5 bases). CDR1 is SEHNR and CDR2 is FQNEAQ in the germline V gene (reference sequence). The CDR3 runs to 12 residues. V gave up 6 bases and J gave up 4 bases, with 10 bases separating them. The CDR3 is CASRDQGYEQYF. DNA of the CDR3: TGTGCCAGCAGAGACCAGGGATACGAGCAGTACTTC.

The chain recombines TRBV28 with TRBJ2-5; D is perhaps TRBD1 (6 bases). CDR3 length: 15 amino acids. The V and J ends lost 5 bases and 3 bases respectively, with 16 bases between them. CDR1 MDHEN and CDR2 SYDVKM come from the germline V gene. The CDR3 DNA is TGTGCCAGCAGTGGGGCAGGGGCACATAAAGAGACCCAGTACTTC. This encodes CASSGAGAHKETQYF.

The chain joins TRBV4-1 to TRBJ1-1; 10 bases agree with TRBD1. The V segment lost 3 bases and the J segment 6 bases; nucleotides outside the gene matches: 10. The length of the CDR3 is 16 residues. CDR1 is MGHRA, CDR2 YSYEKL, per germline. CDR3 DNA: TGCGCCAGCAGCCATCCCCCGGGACAGGGGAAATCTGAAGCTTTCTTT. Protein product: CASSHPPGQGKSEAFF.

This clonotype was counted between two and nine times. The chain has TRBV28 and TRBJ2-1, with 7 bases fitting TRBD1. The end of the DNA fits TRBJ2-7 better, so the J call may be wrong. Germline assignment: CDR1 MDHEN and CDR2 SYDVKM. The CDR3 length is 16 residues. The CDR3 spells CASSSRQGSSYNEQYF. The DNA for the CDR3 is TGTGCCAGCAGTTCGCGACAGGGAAGCTCCTACAATGAGCAGTACTTC.

This clonotype was counted a few times. With a much larger clone just one base away, this may be a read error. The J gene is TRBJ2-7, the V gene TRBV7-9; maybe TRBD2 (6 bases). From germline, CDR1 is SEHNR and CDR2 FQNEAQ (reference sequence). This CDR3 is 14 amino acids long. The CDR3 DNA reads as TGTGCCAGCAGCGTAGCCGCCCGGGAGCCTAATCAGTACTTC. It translates to CASSVAAREPNQYF.